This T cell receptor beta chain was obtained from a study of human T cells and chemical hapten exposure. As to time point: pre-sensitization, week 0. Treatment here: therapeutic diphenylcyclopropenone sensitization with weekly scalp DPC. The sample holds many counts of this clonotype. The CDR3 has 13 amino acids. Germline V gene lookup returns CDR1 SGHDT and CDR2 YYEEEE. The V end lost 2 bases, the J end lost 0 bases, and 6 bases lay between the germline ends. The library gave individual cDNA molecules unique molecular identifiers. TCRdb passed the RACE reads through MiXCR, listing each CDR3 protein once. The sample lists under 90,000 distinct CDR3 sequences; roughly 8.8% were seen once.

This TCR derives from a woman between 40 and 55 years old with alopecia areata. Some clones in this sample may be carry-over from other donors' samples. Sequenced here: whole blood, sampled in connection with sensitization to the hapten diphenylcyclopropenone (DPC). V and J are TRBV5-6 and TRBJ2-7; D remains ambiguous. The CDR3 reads CASSFSSSYEQYF. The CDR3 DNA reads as TGTGCCAGCAGCTTCTCAAGCTCCTACGAGCAGTACTTC.